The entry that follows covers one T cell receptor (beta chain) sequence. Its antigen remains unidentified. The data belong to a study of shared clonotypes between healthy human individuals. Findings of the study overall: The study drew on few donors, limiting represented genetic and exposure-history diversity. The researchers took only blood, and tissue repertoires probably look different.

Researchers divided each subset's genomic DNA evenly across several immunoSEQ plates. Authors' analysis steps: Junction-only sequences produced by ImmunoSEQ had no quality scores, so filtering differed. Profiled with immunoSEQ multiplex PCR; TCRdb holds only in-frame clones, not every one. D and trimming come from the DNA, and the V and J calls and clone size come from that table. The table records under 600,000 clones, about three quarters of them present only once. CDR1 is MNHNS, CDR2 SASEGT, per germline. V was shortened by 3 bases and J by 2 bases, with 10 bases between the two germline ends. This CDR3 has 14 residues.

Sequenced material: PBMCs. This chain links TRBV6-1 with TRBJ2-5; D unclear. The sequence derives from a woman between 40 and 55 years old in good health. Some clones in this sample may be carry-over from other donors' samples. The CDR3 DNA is TGTGCCAGCAGTGATATCGGGCCACAAGAGACCCAGTACTTC. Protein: CASSDIGPQETQYF.